The rows below give T cell receptor beta chains drawn from one sample of a study of cytomegalovirus exposure and HLA in healthy donors. Data came from immunoSEQ multiplex PCR; TCRdb stores just in-frame clones and leaves some out. Its table lists tens of thousands of clones. Material for sequencing was PBMCs. These TCRs come from a male donor in good health and CMV-seronegative. CDR3s include the opening cysteine and the closing phenylalanine or tryptophan. D genes are given only for firm matches. Only part of the rows carry a size: once, few, many, or a class if the clone is expanded.

j_call | clone_size | v_call | d_call | cdr3_aa | cdr3_nt
TRBJ1-4 | NA | TRBV30 | NA | CASRGGDEKLFF | TGTGCCTCCAGGGGAGGGGATGAAAAACTGTTTTTT
TRBJ2-3 | NA | TRBV4-2 | NA | CASSQDGTGVVLDTQYF | TGTGCCAGCAGCCAAGACGGGACGGGAGTAGTTTTAGATACGCAGTATTTT
TRBJ2-7 | NA | TRBV5-1 | TRBD2 | CASRRELAGGQVYEQYF | TGCGCCAGCAGGAGAGAACTAGCGGGAGGGCAAGTCTACGAGCAGTACTTC
TRBJ2-1 | NA | TRBV11-2 | TRBD2 | CASSLRIAGGDNEQFF | TGTGCCAGCAGCTTACGCATAGCGGGAGGGGACAATGAGCAGTTCTTC
TRBJ2-2 | NA | TRBV5-6 | TRBD1 | CASSWTGFNTGELFF | TGTGCCAGCAGTTGGACAGGGTTCAACACCGGGGAGCTGTTTTTT
TRBJ2-7 | NA | TRBV30 | NA | CAWNQGLGYEQYF | TGTGCCTGGAATCAGGGGTTGGGCTACGAGCAGTACTTC
TRBJ1-2 | NA | TRBV15 | NA | CATSRGAHRGGYGYTF | TGTGCCACCAGCAGAGGTGCCCACCGCGGCGGATATGGCTACACCTTC
TRBJ1-1 | NA | TRBV18 | NA | CASSPANPGGAFF | TGTGCCAGCTCACCTGCTAATCCCGGGGGAGCTTTCTTT
TRBJ2-1 | NA | TRBV11-2 | TRBD2 | CASSLGLAGVEQFF | TGTGCCAGCAGCTTAGGACTAGCGGGAGTGGAGCAGTTCTTC
TRBJ2-5 | NA | TRBV5-4 | TRBD2 | CASSFQKREARETQYF | TGTGCCAGCAGCTTCCAAAAGCGGGAAGCCAGGGAGACCCAGTACTTC
TRBJ1-2 | NA | TRBV7-9 | TRBD1 | CASSSRGDRADGYTF | TGTGCCAGCAGCTCCAGGGGAGACAGGGCGGATGGCTACACCTTC
TRBJ2-5 | NA | TRBV27 | TRBD2 | CASSPSAGPGTQYF | TGTGCCAGCAGTCCGTCAGCGGGACCGGGGACCCAGTACTTC
TRBJ1-1 | NA | TRBV6-1 | NA | CASSVQGEGTEAFF | TGTGCCAGCAGTGTCCAGGGTGAAGGGACTGAAGCTTTCTTT
TRBJ1-3 | NA | TRBV30 | TRBD1 | CAWNPMTGRNTIYF | TGTGCCTGGAACCCCATGACAGGGAGAAACACCATATATTTT
TRBJ1-1 | NA | TRBV20-1 | NA | CSATPGVEAFF | TGCAGTGCCACACCGGGGGTTGAAGCTTTCTTT
TRBJ1-2 | NA | TRBV6-6 | NA | CASNEPQHGYGYTF | TGTGCCAGCAACGAACCACAGCACGGCTATGGCTACACCTTC
TRBJ2-5 | NA | TRBV7-2 | NA | CASSSAAVSQETQYF | TGTGCCAGCAGCTCCGCTGCGGTTTCCCAAGAGACCCAGTACTTC
TRBJ1-3 | NA | TRBV18 | NA | CASSARGNTIYF | TGTGCCAGCTCGGCCCGCGGAAACACCATATATTTT
TRBJ1-2 | NA | TRBV18 | NA | CASQYDQDGYTF | TGTGCCAGCCAATACGACCAGGATGGCTACACCTTC
TRBJ2-1 | NA | TRBV5-5 | TRBD1 | CASSDRVNEQFF | TGTGCCAGCAGCGACAGGGTCAATGAGCAGTTCTTC
TRBJ1-1 | NA | TRBV30 | TRBD1 | CAWSVFGRPRTGVGTEAFF | TGTGCCTGGAGTGTATTTGGGCGTCCTCGGACAGGGGTGGGCACTGAAGCTTTCTTT
TRBJ2-7 | NA | TRBV10-3 | TRBD2 | CAVLAGDSYEQYF | TGTGCGGTACTAGCGGGCGACTCCTACGAGCAGTACTTC
TRBJ2-1 | medium-sized | TRBV7-9 | TRBD2 | CASSDPSGLYNEQFF | TGTGCCAGCAGCGATCCTAGCGGGCTCTACAATGAGCAGTTCTTC
TRBJ2-2 | NA | TRBV29-1 | TRBD2 | CSVGTSGSTGELFF | TGCAGCGTAGGGACTAGCGGGAGCACCGGGGAGCTGTTTTTT
TRBJ2-3 | NA | TRBV28 | NA | CASRPARLLYSDTQYF | TGTGCCAGCAGACCGGCACGACTATTGTATTCAGATACGCAGTATTTT
TRBJ2-3 | NA | TRBV5-1 | TRBD2 | CASSSTSGSGTDTQYF | TGCGCCAGCAGCTCCACTAGCGGGAGCGGCACAGATACGCAGTATTTT
TRBJ1-5 | NA | TRBV28 | TRBD1 | CASSSGGQGAFRPQHF | TGTGCCAGCAGTTCCGGAGGACAGGGGGCGTTTAGGCCCCAGCATTTT
TRBJ2-7 | NA | TRBV29-1 | NA | CSVGTQSRPYEQYF | TGCAGCGTTGGAACGCAGTCCCGTCCCTACGAGCAGTACTTC
TRBJ2-1 | NA | TRBV6-1 | NA | CASSDGQGGDEQFF | TGTGCCAGCAGTGATGGGCAGGGTGGCGATGAGCAGTTCTTC
TRBJ2-1 | NA | TRBV28 | TRBD2 | CASSLSPTLAAAYNEQFF | TGTGCCAGCAGTTTAAGCCCCACTCTAGCGGCCGCCTACAATGAGCAGTTCTTC
TRBJ1-1 | NA | TRBV7-8 | NA | CASSLVNTNTEAFF | TGTGCCAGCAGCTTAGTAAACACGAACACTGAAGCTTTCTTT
TRBJ1-5 | NA | TRBV7-8 | NA | CASSLTVPSDQPQHF | TGTGCCAGCAGCTTGACAGTCCCTAGCGATCAGCCCCAGCATTTT
TRBJ1-2 | NA | TRBV5-1 | NA | CASKQAPNTNYGYTF | TGCGCCAGCAAACAGGCTCCTAACACTAACTATGGCTACACCTTC
TRBJ1-6 | NA | TRBV5-5 | NA | CASSLTRFNSPLHF | TGTGCCAGCAGCTTGACCAGGTTTAATTCACCCCTCCACTTT
TRBJ1-3 | NA | TRBV19 | NA | CAARGAGNTIYF | TGTGCCGCACGGGGGGCTGGAAACACCATATATTTT